This T cell receptor (beta chain) comes out of a study of Graves' ophthalmopathy and Graves' hyperthyroidism. Study-wide results and limits: Most thyroid clonotypes expanded beyond 0.001 frequency were also found in blood.

Amplified TCR beta CDR3 regions were obtained using RNA transcripts as template. Second-round multiplex PCR came after a first-round RT-PCR that employed HTBI primers. TCRdb called the multiplex PCR reads again in MiXCR, with one record for every CDR3 protein. Found here are around 400,000 distinct CDR3 sequences, about a sixth of them singletons; the top ten hold roughly 1.6%. Ten or more counts support this clonotype. Its antigen is unknown. All donors with ophthalmopathy were recorded as having moderate-to-severe activity, CAS ≥3, NOSPECS ≥4 and a duration under 3 months. Looked up from germline, CDR1 is MNHEY and CDR2 is SVGEGT. This CDR3 comprises 14 residues. Deletions cut 7 bases from V and 1 base from J, with 13 bases between.

Sequencing was performed on peripheral blood. This clonotype originated in a woman under 30 with Graves' ophthalmopathy. The chain links TRBV6-2 or TRBV6-3 to TRBJ1-1, with D possibly being TRBD1 (6 bases). CDR3 protein: CASIPGGPNTEAFF. Here the CDR3 DNA reads TGTGCCAGCATCCCTGGGGGGCCGAACACTGAAGCTTTCTTT.